These 19 T cell receptor beta chains came from one sample sequenced in a study of monozygotic twins with inflammatory bowel disease. TCRdb reanalyzed the 5' RACE reads, giving one entry per CDR3 protein sequence and no DNA. Its table records roughly 320,000 distinct CDR3 sequences. The sequenced sample consisted of blood. The origin of the receptors is a human donor with ulcerative colitis or Crohn's disease, or a healthy co-twin of an affected twin (not recorded which).

The J gene is TRBJ1-4, the V gene TRBV9. The CDR3 runs to 15 residues. Germline loops: CDR1 SGDLS, CDR2 YYNGEE. The CDR3 loop reads CASSEEGHSGEKLFF.

The V gene is TRBV10-3, the J gene TRBJ2-5; TCRdb lists TRBD1, though no DNA is available to test this call. CDR1 is ENHRY, CDR2 SYGVKD, per germline. The CDR3 sequence is 15 residues long. This CDR3 reads CAISESEGQGETQYF.

The chain is built from TRBV7-2 and TRBJ1-6. The CDR3 extends over 16 amino acids. Germline V gene data show CDR1 as SGHTA and CDR2 as FQGNSA. This chain's CDR3 is CASSLDSSSYNSPLHF.

The chain links TRBV6-2 or TRBV6-3 to TRBJ2-1; TCRdb's D gene call, TRBD2, goes unchecked for lack of DNA. The CDR3 spans 15 residues. The germline V gene encodes CDR1 MNHEY and CDR2 SVGEGT. CDR3 loop: CASSSLANLYNEQFF.

The V gene is TRBV6-5, the J gene TRBJ1-1; TCRdb's D call of TRBD1 is untestable without DNA. The CDR3 length is 13 residues. Per germline, CDR1 MNHEY and CDR2 SVGAGI. The CDR3 sequence: CASSYYQGSEAFF.

The V and J genes are TRBV12-3 or TRBV12-4 and TRBJ1-6; the D call from TCRdb, TRBD1, cannot be confirmed without DNA. CDR3 length equals 17 residues. This chain's CDR3 is CASSPSPTGTGSSPLHF.

CDR3 in amino acids: CASSNDFANTGELFF. The chain is built from TRBV6-4 and TRBJ2-2. The CDR3 covers 15 residues. The germline CDR1 and CDR2 sequences are MRHNA and SNTAGT.

The genes are TRBV4-3 and TRBJ2-3. CDR1 is LGHNA, CDR2 YSLEER, per germline. CDR3 length: 14 residues. The CDR3 loop is CASSQGVTTDTQYF.

J is TRBJ2-1 and V is TRBV2; without DNA, the TCRdb call of TRBD2 cannot be checked. Germline V gene data show CDR1 as SNHLY and CDR2 as FYNNEI. CDR3 length equals 15 residues. CDR3 in amino acids: CASRAGTSGANEQFF.

The chain employs TRBV10-3 and TRBJ1-1; TCRdb lists TRBD1, though no DNA is available to test this call. The CDR3 runs to 11 residues. Germline CDR1 reads ENHRY; CDR2 reads SYGVKD. This chain's CDR3 is CAIGPGPQAFF.

V is TRBV5-1 and J is TRBJ2-5; TCRdb picks TRBD1, but there is no DNA to check that call. The CDR3 consists of 14 residues. CDR1 SGHRS and CDR2 YFSETQ come from the germline V gene. This chain's CDR3 is CASSFVGGRETQYF. Complete variable domain (other parts from reference TRBV5-1 and TRBJ2-5): KAGVTQTPRYLIKTRGQQVTLSCSPISGHRSVSWYQQTPGQGLQFLFEYFSETQRNKGNFPGRFSGRQFSNSRSEMNVSTLELGDSALYLCASSFVGGRETQYFGPGTRLLVL.

The gene calls are TRBV5-5 and TRBJ2-1; with no DNA, the TCRdb D assignment of TRBD2 cannot be verified. This CDR3 region has 16 residues. Germline V gives CDR1 SGHKS, CDR2 YYEKEE (reference sequence). The CDR3 spells CASSSIASGGPNEQFF.

This rearrangement joins TRBV9 to TRBJ2-1; TCRdb designates TRBD2, a call that cannot be tested without DNA. This CDR3 contains 16 residues. Germline values: CDR1 SGDLS, CDR2 YYNGEE. This chain's CDR3 is CASSVAFGRNYNEQFF.

The genes are TRBV6-1 and TRBJ2-5; TCRdb outputs TRBD1, but without DNA this stays unchecked. The CDR3 loop spans 14 amino acids. CDR1 is MNHNS and CDR2 is SASEGT in the germline V gene. The chain's CDR3 is CASSEAGGRETQYF.

This CDR3 reads CASSLALVGSYNEQFF. V is TRBV12-3 or TRBV12-4 and J is TRBJ2-1. CDR3 length: 16 residues.

J is TRBJ2-2 and V is TRBV7-9; TCRdb designates TRBD1, a call that cannot be tested without DNA. Per germline, CDR1 SEHNR and CDR2 FQNEAQ (reference sequence). The CDR3 has 15 amino acids. CDR3 in amino acids: CASSSERTATGELFF.

The genes are TRBV12-3 or TRBV12-4 and TRBJ1-4. This CDR3 has 18 amino acids. CDR3 residues: CASSFNRPSLATNEKLFF.

V gene TRBV7-8 combines with J gene TRBJ1-1. The CDR3 extends over 13 amino acids. The germline V gene encodes CDR1 SGHVS and CDR2 FQNEAQ. CDR3 residues: CASSLALNTEAFF.

This chain connects TRBV5-1 to TRBJ1-2; TCRdb's assignment of TRBD1 cannot be checked, as there is no DNA. The CDR3 covers 15 residues. CDR1 is SGHRS, CDR2 YFSETQ, per germline. CDR3 sequence reads: CASSQIDRKYYGYTF.